The T cell receptor beta chain under discussion was sequenced for a study of Graves' ophthalmopathy and Graves' hyperthyroidism. The authors amplified TCR beta CDR3 regions, and they did so from RNA transcripts for repertoire sequencing. After a first-round RT-PCR with HTBI primers, a second-round multiplex PCR was run. In TCRdb, the multiplex PCR reads were re-called with MiXCR into one record per CDR3 protein. This sample has a few hundred thousand distinct CDR3 sequences, with about a sixth found just once. Germline CDR1 is MDHEN and CDR2 is SYDVKM. The germline V and J ends were trimmed by 2 bases and 2 bases, with 10 bases remaining between them. This CDR3 spans 15 amino acids. This clonotype was seen repeatedly, ten times or more.

The V call is TRBV28, the J call TRBJ1-5; D remains ambiguous. The receptor was isolated from an adult woman with stable Graves' hyperthyroidism. Material: peripheral blood. The CDR3 loop reads CASSLVGIGNQPQHF. The CDR3, as DNA: TGTGCCAGCAGTTTAGTGGGAATTGGCAATCAGCCCCAGCATTTT.